This TCR beta chain emerged from a study of T cell responses to AZD1222 COVID-19 vaccine. Whole-study findings and limits: Spike-wide vaccine-associated CD4 TCRs dominated at 160-218 and 743-854.

V lost 5 bases and J lost 3; bases outside the gene matches: 7. The CDR3 sequence is 14 residues long. CDR1 and CDR2 from the germline V gene are SGHTA and FQGNSA. To note about this clone: No antigen is known for it.

Produced via immunoSEQ multiplex PCR; TCRdb's table is partial and in-frame only. The sample contains more than 100,000 clones, roughly 84% of which appear only once. The chain employs TRBV7-2 and TRBJ2-7; 7 bases fit TRBD2. The starting material was peripheral blood, obtained on day 0 of AZD1222 vaccination. The origin of this receptor is an adult in good health. This CDR3 is CASSTRDYGYEQYF. DNA for the CDR3: TGTGCCAGCAGCACCCGGGACTATGGCTACGAGCAGTACTTC.